The T cell receptor beta chain described here comes from a study of early T cells in non-severe SARS-CoV-2 infection. At the level of the study: Chains were unpaired, as sequencing was done on bulk RNA from unsorted whole blood.

Study-wide results and caveats: Comparison of clonotypes with VDJdb favored anti-spike CD8 responses while missing private and CD4 specificities.

There are many counts of this clonotype. The antigen is unknown. Trimming cost V 0 bases and J 4 bases, with 8 bases left between them. The V gene's germline CDR1 is SGHRS and CDR2 YFSETQ. This CDR3 region has 14 residues. Tagging with unique molecular identifiers was applied to individual cDNA molecules. TCRdb re-analysed the 5' RACE reads in MiXCR, keeping a single row per CDR3 protein. The repertoire has about 80,000 distinct CDR3 sequences, 5% of them found once; the top ten carry around 7.8%. The specimen was whole blood, collected at baseline. The V call is TRBV5-1, the J call TRBJ1-3, with no clear D. This TCR came from an adult who was a healthcare worker with PCR-confirmed SARS-CoV-2 infection or an uninfected control (not recorded which). The chain's CDR3 is CASSLDKQGNTIYF. Written as DNA, the CDR3 is TGCGCCAGCAGCTTGGATAAACAGGGAAACACCATATATTTT.